These 3 T cell receptor beta chains came from one sample sequenced in a study of blood T cell repertoires in COVID-19. The assay was immunoSEQ multiplex PCR, and TCRdb's table has in-frame clones only and misses some. The sample lists some 200,000 clones; about 85% were seen once. Sequencing used peripheral blood. The receptors shown here come from a woman aged 18-29 years who had recovered from COVID-19.

DNA of the CDR3: TGTGCCAGCAACTTGCGCGGGACAGGGGACGAAAAACTGTTTTTT. Protein product: CASNLRGTGDEKLFF. This chain joins TRBV3-1 (or the pseudogene TRBV3-2) and TRBJ1-4, with 10 bases identical to TRBD1. J gave up 8 bases and V 7 bases, and 10 bases lay outside the gene matches. Germline CDR1 is LGHDT and CDR2 is YNNKEL (reference sequence). The CDR3 totals 15 residues.

The V gene is TRBV5-1, the J gene TRBJ2-2; TRBD1 is a possible D gene (6 bases). V dropped 1 base and J dropped 5 bases, with 12 bases sitting between them. The germline V gene has CDR1 SGHRS and CDR2 YFSETQ. The CDR3 consists of 15 residues. CDR3 bases: TGCGCCAGCAGCTTGCCGCAGGGGAATACCGGGGAGCTGTTTTTT. As protein: CASSLPQGNTGELFF. Complete variable domain (other parts from reference TRBV5-1 and TRBJ2-2): KAGVTQTPRYLIKTRGQQVTLSCSPISGHRSVSWYQQTPGQGLQFLFEYFSETQRNKGNFPGRFSGRQFSNSRSEMNVSTLELGDSALYLCASSLPQGNTGELFFGEGSRLTVL.

The chain employs TRBV10-3 and TRBJ1-2; 9 positions agree with TRBD1. Germline V gene data show CDR1 as ENHRY and CDR2 as SYGVKD. V lost 10 bases, J lost 6 bases, and 6 bases stayed unmatched. The CDR3 runs to 12 residues. The CDR3: CATPGQGDGYTF. The CDR3 DNA reads as TGTGCCACACCGGGACAGGGCGATGGCTACACCTTC.